The source of this TCR beta chain is a study of neurological immune-mediated disorders. As for time point: longitudinal time-point 3. V lost 1 base, J lost 1 base, and 10 bases lay in between. Germline V gene lookup returns CDR1 SGHTA and CDR2 FQGNSA. The CDR3 loop spans 15 amino acids. TCRdb itself ran the 5' RACE reads through MiXCR, one entry per CDR3 protein. In the table there are about 84,000 distinct CDR3 sequences, around 4% of which are singletons. This clonotype showed up many times. The receptor was derived from a woman aged 55-69 years with multiple sclerosis. Sequenced sample: PBMCs. This chain connects TRBV7-2 to TRBJ1-2, with D unresolved. CDR3 amino acids: CASSLVGLNNYGYTF. The DNA for the CDR3 is TGTGCCAGCAGCTTAGTCGGGCTAAATAACTATGGCTACACCTTC.